The TCR beta chain described here comes from a study of blood T cell repertoires in COVID-19. Study-level background: Samples representing acute and convalescent COVID-19 were sourced from the United States, Italy and Spain. PBMCs, B-cell-depleted T cells, or T cells provided the cDNA or gDNA that made up the material.

The authors' processing: From reference gene primer amplification, estimates of nucleated cell counts were derived. Profiled with immunoSEQ multiplex PCR; TCRdb holds only in-frame clones, not every one. The V and J calls and clone size were taken over from that table, and D and trimming were inferred from the DNA. The table shows about 93,000 clones, with roughly 80% occurring only once. In its sample, this clone was seen a few times. The germline gives CDR1 SNHLY, CDR2 FYNNEI. Losses at the gene ends were 6 bases for V and 1 base for J; bases not matched to a gene: 8. This CDR3 comprises 17 residues.

The rearrangement uses TRBV2 and TRBJ2-1, with 11 bases aligning to TRBD2. This receptor was taken from a human donor in a cohort sampled during active COVID-19. The material sequenced was peripheral blood. In DNA, the CDR3 is TGTGCCAGCAGGGATGGGACTAGCGGACGTTCCTACAATGAGCAGTTCTTC. Translated, it gives CASRDGTSGRSYNEQFF.